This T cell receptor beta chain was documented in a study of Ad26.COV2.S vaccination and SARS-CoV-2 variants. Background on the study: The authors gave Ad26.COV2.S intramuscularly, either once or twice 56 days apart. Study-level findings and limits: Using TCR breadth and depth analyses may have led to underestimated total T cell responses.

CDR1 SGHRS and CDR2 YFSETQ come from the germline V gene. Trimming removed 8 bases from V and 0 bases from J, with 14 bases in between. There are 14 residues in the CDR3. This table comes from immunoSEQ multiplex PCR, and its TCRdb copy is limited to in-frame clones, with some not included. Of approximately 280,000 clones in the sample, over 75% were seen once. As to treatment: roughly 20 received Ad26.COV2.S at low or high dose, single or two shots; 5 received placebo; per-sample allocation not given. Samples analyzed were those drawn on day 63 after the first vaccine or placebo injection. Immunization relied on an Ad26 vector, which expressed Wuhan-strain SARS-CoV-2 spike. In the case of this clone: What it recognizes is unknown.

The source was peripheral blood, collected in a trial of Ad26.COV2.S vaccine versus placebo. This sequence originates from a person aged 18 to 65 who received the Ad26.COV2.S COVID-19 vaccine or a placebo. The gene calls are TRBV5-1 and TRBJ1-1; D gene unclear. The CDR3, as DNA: TGCGCCAGTAGCCTACGGAGCATGAACACTGAAGCTTTCTTT. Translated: CASSLRSMNTEAFF.